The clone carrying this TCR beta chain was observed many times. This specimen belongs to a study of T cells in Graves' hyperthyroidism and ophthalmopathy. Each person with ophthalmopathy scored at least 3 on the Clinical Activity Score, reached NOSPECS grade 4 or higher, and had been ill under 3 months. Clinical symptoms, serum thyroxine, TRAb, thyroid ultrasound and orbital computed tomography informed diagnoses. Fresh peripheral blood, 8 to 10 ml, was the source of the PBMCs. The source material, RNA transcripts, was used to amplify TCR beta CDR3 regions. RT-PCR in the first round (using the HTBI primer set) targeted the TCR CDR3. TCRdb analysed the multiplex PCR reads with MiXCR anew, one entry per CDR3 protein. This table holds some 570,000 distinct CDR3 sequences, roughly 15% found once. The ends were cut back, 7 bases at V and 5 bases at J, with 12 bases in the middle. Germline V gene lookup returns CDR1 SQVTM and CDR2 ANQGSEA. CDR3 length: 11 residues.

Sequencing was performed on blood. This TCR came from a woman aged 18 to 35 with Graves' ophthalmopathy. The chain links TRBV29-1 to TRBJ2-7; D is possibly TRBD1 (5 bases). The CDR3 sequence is CSGLTVDEQYF. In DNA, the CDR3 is TGCAGCGGATTGACAGTGGACGAGCAGTACTTC.